Each of the 32 T cell receptor beta chains below was sequenced from the same sample in a study of T cells after yellow fever vaccination. TCRdb re-derived calls from the 5' RACE reads in MiXCR, one entry per CDR3 protein. The sample records about 550,000 distinct CDR3 sequences, less than 20% being singletons. Sequences were derived from PBMCs, sampled 15 days after the yellow fever booster vaccination. These receptors came from a man aged 30 to 45 who received the YFV17D yellow fever vaccine.

The rearrangement links TRBV7-9 to TRBJ2-1; 7 nucleotides line up with TRBD2. The germline V gene encodes CDR1 SEHNR and CDR2 FQNEAQ (reference sequence). The junction had 11 bases not matched to a gene; V was cut back by 6 bases and J by 6 bases. The CDR3 is made up of 15 amino acids. The CDR3 sequence: CASSFSGIRVNEQFF. CDR3 in DNA: TGTGCCAGCAGTTTCAGCGGGATCAGGGTCAATGAGCAGTTCTTC.

V and J are TRBV12-3 or TRBV12-4 and TRBJ2-1; no definite D call. The germline V and J ends were trimmed by 7 bases and 4 bases, with 11 bases remaining between them. The CDR3 length is 13 residues. The CDR3 DNA reads as TGTGCCAGCACCATCACTTCTTACAATGAGCAGTTCTTC. It specifies CASTITSYNEQFF.

The chain employs TRBV19 and TRBJ2-3, with TRBD2 identical over 14 bases. Germline assignment: CDR1 LNHDA and CDR2 SQIVND (reference sequence). The junction had 1 base not matched to a gene; V was cut back by 3 bases and J by 5 bases. The CDR3 runs 15 residues. This chain's CDR3 is CASSMGTSGRDTQYF. For the CDR3, the DNA is TGTGCCAGTAGTATGGGGACTAGCGGGAGAGATACGCAGTATTTT.

This clonotype was observed a handful of times. This sequence joins TRBV24-1 and TRBJ2-1; 10 bases agree with TRBD2. V lost 4 bases to trimming and J lost 4 bases; unmatched junction nucleotides: 9. This CDR3 is 17 amino acids long. The germline gives CDR1 KGHDR, CDR2 SFDVKD. CDR3 amino acids: CATSDTRTSGAYNEQFF. CDR3 coding DNA: TGTGCCACCAGTGACACAAGAACTAGCGGGGCATACAATGAGCAGTTCTTC.

This sequence joins TRBV12-3 or TRBV12-4 and TRBJ1-5; 9 nucleotides line up with TRBD1. V was clipped by 7 bases and J by 6 bases; unmatched bases: 10. The CDR3 is 15 residues long. CDR3 protein: CASNDRDREGQPQHF. In DNA, the CDR3 is TGTGCCAGCAATGACCGGGACAGGGAAGGTCAGCCCCAGCATTTT.

This clonotype was seen a few times. The chain links TRBV5-1 to TRBJ2-2; D gene uncertain. This CDR3 region has 16 residues. Germline V gives CDR1 SGHRS, CDR2 YFSETQ. V shed 1 base and J shed 0 bases, with 10 bases lying between them. CDR3 DNA: TGCGCCAGCAGCTTGCTCGCGCGAGCGAACACCGGGGAGCTGTTTTTT. Translated, it gives CASSLLARANTGELFF. Combining the CDR3 with reference TRBV5-1 and TRBJ2-2 gives the whole variable domain KAGVTQTPRYLIKTRGQQVTLSCSPISGHRSVSWYQQTPGQGLQFLFEYFSETQRNKGNFPGRFSGRQFSNSRSEMNVSTLELGDSALYLCASSLLARANTGELFFGEGSRLTVL.

This clonotype came up a few times. This sequence joins TRBV5-1 and TRBJ2-1; 9 bases fit TRBD1. V was clipped by 0 bases and J by 10 bases; unmatched bases: 11. CDR1 is SGHRS and CDR2 is YFSETQ in the germline V gene. The CDR3 loop spans 16 amino acids. The CDR3 DNA follows: TGCGCCAGCAGCTTGGCCCTTGCACAGGGGGCGGGAGAGCAGTTCTTC. It is translated as CASSLALAQGAGEQFF.

This clonotype was counted between two and nine times. The V and J genes are TRBV7-9 and TRBJ2-3; 8 positions agree with TRBD1. The length of the CDR3 is 14 residues. Germline V lookup: CDR1 SEHNR, CDR2 FQNEAQ (reference sequence). With 3 bases clipped from V and 5 bases from J, the junction kept 4 bases outside the gene matches. The CDR3 nucleotides read TGTGCCAGCAGCTTCACAGGGGGAATAGATACGCAGTATTTT. Protein product: CASSFTGGIDTQYF.

This clonotype turned up a few times. The gene calls are TRBV20-1 and TRBJ2-7; 13 bases line up with TRBD2. V was clipped by 6 bases and J by 6 bases; unmatched bases: 5. CDR3 size: 13 residues. Germline V gene data show CDR1 as DFQATT and CDR2 as SNEGSKA (reference sequence). This chain's CDR3 is CSAGTSGKLEQYF. The DNA of the CDR3 is TGCAGTGCAGGGACTAGCGGGAAGCTCGAGCAGTACTTC.

J is TRBJ2-1 and V is TRBV20-1; TRBD2 matches 8 bases. V was clipped by 1 base and J by 0 bases; unmatched bases: 8. There are 17 residues in the CDR3. Germline loops: CDR1 DFQATT, CDR2 SNEGSKA (reference sequence). The CDR3 DNA follows: TGCAGTGCTAGAGTGGCACTAGCGGAAAGCTCCTACAATGAGCAGTTCTTC. Its translation: CSARVALAESSYNEQFF.

The rearrangement uses TRBV5-1 and TRBJ2-2, with unresolved D. This CDR3 has 15 amino acids. V lost 0 bases and J 4 bases, leaving 10 bases between the germline ends. CDR1 is SGHRS and CDR2 is YFSETQ in the germline V gene. Here the CDR3 reads CASSLVRTGTGELFF. CDR3 coding DNA: TGCGCCAGCAGCTTGGTCCGGACGGGCACCGGGGAGCTGTTTTTT.

This clonotype was counted a few times. The rearrangement joins TRBV14 to TRBJ2-1; D gene unclear. Germline V gene lookup returns CDR1 SGHDN and CDR2 FVKESK. Trimming took off 8 bases at V and 7 bases at J, with 18 bases between the two ends. The CDR3 runs 14 residues. CDR3 in DNA: TGTGCCAGCTCTGGGCCCGCGAAGAGAAATGAGCAGTTCTTC. It encodes CASSGPAKRNEQFF.

The chain carries TRBV5-6 and TRBJ2-2; 9 bases map to TRBD2. The junction had 2 bases not matched to a gene; V was cut back by 2 bases and J by 3 bases. CDR3 size: 15 residues. Germline V gives CDR1 SGHDT, CDR2 YYEEEE. In nucleotides, the CDR3 is TGTGCCAGCAGCTTTAGCGGGAGCGACACCGGGGAGCTGTTTTTT. Residues: CASSFSGSDTGELFF.

CDR3 in DNA: TGTGCCAGCAGCTTTGGGACTAGCGGGAGCGCGGTGAACGAGCAGTACTTC. This gives the protein CASSFGTSGSAVNEQYF. The J gene is TRBJ2-7, the V gene TRBV5-6; 14 nucleotides align to TRBD2. Per the germline V gene, CDR1 is SGHDT and CDR2 is YYEEEE. V lost 2 bases to trimming and J lost 5 bases; unmatched junction nucleotides: 9. There are 17 residues in the CDR3.

This clonotype was observed a handful of times. J is TRBJ1-1 and V is TRBV5-5; a possible D gene is TRBD1 (6 bases). V shed 0 bases and J shed 5 bases, with 14 bases lying between them. Looked up from germline, CDR1 is SGHKS and CDR2 is YYEKEE (reference sequence). The CDR3 length is 15 residues. The CDR3 loop reads CASSLGGALGTEAFF. The CDR3 DNA reads TGTGCCAGCAGCTTGGGGGGGGCCCTGGGGACTGAAGCTTTCTTT.

The chain uses TRBV18 and TRBJ2-3; D gene uncertain. Trimming pared 2 bases from V and 2 bases from J, leaving 8 bases between. The CDR3 extends over 14 amino acids. Germline lookup yields CDR1 KGHSH and CDR2 LQKENI. CDR3 DNA sequence: TGTGCCAGCTCACCAGGATACACCACAGATACGCAGTATTTT. This encodes CASSPGYTTDTQYF. The full variable domain, its missing parts supplied by reference TRBV18 and TRBJ2-3, is NAGVMQNPRHLVRRRGQEARLRCSPMKGHSHVYWYRQLPEEGLKFMVYLQKENIIDESGMPKERFSAEFPKEGPSILRIQQVVRGDSAAYFCASSPGYTTDTQYFGPGTRLTVL.

The rearrangement links TRBV20-1 to TRBJ2-5; 7 positions agree with TRBD1. The CDR3 extends over 13 amino acids. V was pared by 3 bases and J by 5 bases, with 6 bases of the junction left unmatched. The V gene's germline CDR1 is DFQATT and CDR2 SNEGSKA (reference sequence). CDR3: CSASTGDRETQYF. The DNA of the CDR3 is TGCAGTGCTAGTACAGGGGATCGGGAGACCCAGTACTTC.

This clonotype was detected many times. The rearrangement links TRBV7-9 to TRBJ2-7; 12 positions agree with TRBD2. V dropped 5 bases and J dropped 4; count of bases not matched to a gene: 6. The CDR3 is 15 residues long. Per germline, CDR1 SEHNR and CDR2 FQNEAQ (reference sequence). The CDR3 loop is CASSLGTSGLYEQYF. CDR3 nucleotide sequence: TGTGCCAGCAGCCTGGGGACTAGCGGGTTGTACGAGCAGTACTTC.

This clonotype showed up just a few times. The genes are TRBV7-2 and TRBJ2-7; TRBD2 matches 11 bases. This CDR3 contains 16 residues. The J segment lost 4 bases and the V segment lost 6 bases, leaving 11 bases of the junction unmatched. Germline lookup yields CDR1 SGHTA and CDR2 FQGNSA. CDR3 protein: CASRSRGLAGSYEQYF. The DNA for the CDR3 is TGTGCCAGCAGGTCGCGTGGACTAGCGGGTTCTTACGAGCAGTACTTC.

CDR3 nucleotide sequence: TGTGCCAGCAGCCCTAGGAGCGGGAGTTCGAGAGTACACGAGCAGTACTTC. Its protein is CASSPRSGSSRVHEQYF. The chain links TRBV9 to TRBJ2-7, with TRBD2 identical over 8 bases. The V gene end was trimmed by 4 bases and the J gene end by 5 bases; junction bases not matched to a gene: 17. Looked up from germline, CDR1 is SGDLS and CDR2 is YYNGEE. This CDR3 region has 17 residues. The full variable domain, rest sourced from reference TRBV9 and TRBJ2-7, is DSGVTQTPKHLITATGQRVTLRCSPRSGDLSVYWYQQSLDQGLQFLIQYYNGEERAKGNILERFSAQQFPDLHSELNLSSLELGDSALYFCASSPRSGSSRVHEQYFGPGTRLTVT.

This chain links TRBV19 with TRBJ2-5; D is tentatively TRBD1 or TRBD2 (5 bases each). Trimming removed 10 bases from V and 2 bases from J, with 17 bases in between. Germline V CDR1 and CDR2: LNHDA, SQIVND (reference sequence). The CDR3 loop spans 14 amino acids. For the CDR3, the DNA is TGTGCCACCCGCCGGGGCAGGAGTCAAGAGACCCAGTACTTC. It codes for CATRRGRSQETQYF.

The gene calls are TRBV12-3 or TRBV12-4 and TRBJ1-1; D gene uncertain. CDR3 length equals 17 residues. V lost 3 bases, J lost 3 bases, and 20 bases lay in between. The CDR3 spells CASSFGRIGNTDTEAFF. The CDR3, as DNA: TGTGCCAGCAGTTTTGGCCGCATTGGGAACACGGACACTGAAGCTTTCTTT.

The CDR3 DNA sequence: TGTGCCAGCAGCTCAACCAGCGGGACTATCACCGGGGAGCTGTTTTTT. Protein sequence: CASSSTSGTITGELFF. The chain uses TRBV7-2 and TRBJ2-2, with TRBD2 identical over 7 bases. Germline CDR1 reads SGHTA; CDR2 reads FQGNSA. This CDR3 contains 16 residues. V lost 4 bases and J lost 4; bases outside the gene matches: 9.

This clonotype was seen more than once but under ten times. The chain has TRBV7-3 and TRBJ2-1, with D tentatively TRBD2 (6 bases). Germline V gene sequence: CDR1 SGHTA, CDR2 FQGTGA. There are 13 residues in the CDR3. The ends were cut back, 5 bases at V and 4 bases at J, with 9 bases in the middle. This chain's CDR3 is CASSAREYNEQFF. The CDR3 bases are TGTGCCAGCAGCGCCCGGGAGTACAATGAGCAGTTCTTC.

This clonotype has a handful of counts. V usage is TRBV12-3 or TRBV12-4 and J usage is TRBJ1-1; 8 positions match TRBD1. This CDR3 region has 16 residues. V dropped 5 bases and J dropped 1; count of bases not matched to a gene: 9. CDR3 DNA sequence: TGTGCCAGCAGTCCTGGACAGGGAGTTGGGAACACTGAAGCTTTCTTT. Translated, it gives CASSPGQGVGNTEAFF.

V usage is TRBV9 and J usage is TRBJ2-2; D is ambiguous. The V end was cut by 0 bases, the J end by 1 base, with 10 bases between. Germline V gene lookup returns CDR1 SGDLS and CDR2 YYNGEE. The CDR3 has 16 residues. CDR3 protein: CASSVVAALNTGELFF. CDR3 nucleotide sequence: TGTGCCAGCAGCGTAGTCGCGGCCCTGAACACCGGGGAGCTGTTTTTT. Looking up the rest from reference TRBV9 and TRBJ2-2 gives the full variable domain: DSGVTQTPKHLITATGQRVTLRCSPRSGDLSVYWYQQSLDQGLQFLIQYYNGEERAKGNILERFSAQQFPDLHSELNLSSLELGDSALYFCASSVVAALNTGELFFGEGSRLTVL.

V is TRBV6-2 or TRBV6-3 and J is TRBJ1-1; D perhaps matches TRBD1 (6 bases). Per the germline V gene, CDR1 is MNHEY and CDR2 is SVGEGT. Between the trimmed V and J ends, which lost 4 bases and 1 base, there was a span of 13 bases. CDR3 length equals 15 residues. The CDR3 region is CASSSAVRGNTEAFF. In DNA form, the CDR3 reads TGTGCCAGCAGTTCGGCAGTCAGGGGGAACACTGAAGCTTTCTTT.

This rearrangement joins TRBV7-2 to TRBJ2-5, with D possibly matching TRBD2 (6 bases). This CDR3 has 14 amino acids. The V end was cut by 5 bases, the J end by 2 bases, with 12 bases between. The germline gives CDR1 SGHTA, CDR2 FQGNSA. CDR3 bases: TGTGCCAGCAGCAATAGCGGTTGGCAAGAGACCCAGTACTTC. It specifies CASSNSGWQETQYF.

This clonotype was counted at least ten times. V gene TRBV7-9 combines with J gene TRBJ2-7; unclear D gene. CDR3 length: 14 residues. V was shortened by 7 bases and J by 1 base, with 14 bases between the two germline ends. The germline gives CDR1 SEHNR, CDR2 FQNEAQ (reference sequence). In nucleotides, the CDR3 is TGTGCCAGCAAAGGTGTAGGCATTTCCTACGAGCAGTACTTC. Protein product: CASKGVGISYEQYF.

This sequence joins TRBV19 and TRBJ1-5, with TRBD1 matching over 8 bases. This CDR3 region has 18 residues. With V trimmed by 6 bases and J by 0 bases, 13 bases remained unmatched. Per the germline V gene, CDR1 is LNHDA and CDR2 is SQIVND (reference sequence). The CDR3 bases are TGTGCCAGTAGCCCCCTGGACAGGGAAACATATAGCAATCAGCCCCAGCATTTT. This codes for CASSPLDRETYSNQPQHF.

The chain combines TRBV9 with TRBJ2-1, with D possibly matching TRBD1 (5 bases). V lost 5 bases, J lost 9 bases, and 21 bases lay in between. Germline CDR1 is SGDLS and CDR2 is YYNGEE. The CDR3 runs 15 residues. CDR3 DNA sequence: TGTGCCAGCAGTCCAAACAGTAAATCTAGGGGTGAGCAGTTCTTC. Its protein is CASSPNSKSRGEQFF.

The chain links TRBV3-1 to TRBJ2-3; possibly TRBD1 for D (5 bases). The CDR3 is 15 amino acids. V was clipped by 1 base and J by 2 bases, with 10 bases between them. Germline V gene data show CDR1 as LGHDT and CDR2 as YNNKEL (reference sequence). CDR3 in DNA: TGTGCCAGCAGCCAAGGGGGCCACTACACAGATACGCAGTATTTT. Translated: CASSQGGHYTDTQYF.